The 27 T cell receptor beta chains listed next were all sequenced from one sample in a study of T cell responses to AZD1222 COVID-19 vaccine. Clones were sequenced by immunoSEQ multiplex PCR, and TCRdb holds only the in-frame ones, with some missing. The profile shows 120,000 or so clones, roughly 86% of them singletons. The source was peripheral blood, collected on day 0 of AZD1222 vaccination. The receptor set was obtained from an adult in good health.

The chain links TRBV5-5 to TRBJ2-7; 7 nucleotides match TRBD1. V lost 3 bases and J lost 6; bases outside the gene matches: 3. The CDR3 loop spans 12 amino acids. Germline V gives CDR1 SGHKS, CDR2 YYEKEE (reference sequence). The CDR3 DNA reads TGTGCCAGCAGCTCGACAGGGATCGAGCAGTACTTC. Amino acid sequence: CASSSTGIEQYF.

CDR3 residues: CASSQDTGAEQYF. The CDR3 nucleotides are TGCGCCAGCAGCCAAGATACAGGGGCCGAGCAGTACTTC. The chain carries TRBV4-3 and TRBJ2-7; TRBD1 matches 7 bases. The CDR3 has 13 amino acids. Germline V CDR1 and CDR2: LGHNA, YSLEER. Trimming took 0 bases from V and 6 from J; bases not matched to a gene: 2.

The CDR3 region has the DNA TGTGCCAGCAGGAACGGACAGGGGCCACTCCAAGCTTTCTTT. It specifies CASRNGQGPLQAFF. J is TRBJ1-1 and V is TRBV6-5; 9 positions agree with TRBD1. The junction had 11 bases not matched to a gene; V was cut back by 6 bases and J by 9 bases. This CDR3 is built from 14 residues. Germline V gene sequence: CDR1 MNHEY, CDR2 SVGAGI.

The chain links TRBV27 to TRBJ2-7, with 8 bases fitting TRBD1. The germline gives CDR1 MNHEY, CDR2 SMNVEV (reference sequence). The CDR3 spans 16 residues. V lost 2 bases to trimming and J lost 1 base; unmatched junction nucleotides: 7. The CDR3 region is CASSLRAGGRSYEQYF. CDR3 in DNA: TGTGCCAGCAGTTTAAGAGCAGGGGGCCGGTCCTACGAGCAGTACTTC.

This chain connects TRBV5-1 to TRBJ2-4; a weak D match, TRBD2 (6 bases). V was cut by 7 bases and J by 0 bases, with 14 bases left in between. The V gene's germline CDR1 is SGHRS and CDR2 YFSETQ. The CDR3 is 15 amino acids. CDR3 protein: CASPGTSIAKNIQYF. The CDR3 nucleotides are TGCGCCAGCCCCGGGACTTCCATAGCCAAAAACATTCAGTACTTC. The full variable domain, its missing parts supplied by reference TRBV5-1 and TRBJ2-4, is KAGVTQTPRYLIKTRGQQVTLSCSPISGHRSVSWYQQTPGQGLQFLFEYFSETQRNKGNFPGRFSGRQFSNSRSEMNVSTLELGDSALYLCASPGTSIAKNIQYFGAGTRLSVL.

The chain joins TRBV5-1 to TRBJ2-5; 8 bases map to TRBD2. There are 15 residues in the CDR3. Germline values: CDR1 SGHRS, CDR2 YFSETQ. The V and J ends lost 5 bases and 4 bases, in that order; junction bases with no gene match: 10. DNA for the CDR3: TGCGCCAGCAGGGGATCGGTAAGCGGGAGAGAGACCCAGTACTTC. Amino acids: CASRGSVSGRETQYF.

J is TRBJ2-5 and V is TRBV3-1 (or the pseudogene TRBV3-2); 11 bases align to TRBD2. This CDR3 contains 16 residues. V gave up 4 bases and J gave up 3 bases; unmatched junction bases: 7. The germline gives CDR1 LGHDT, CDR2 YNNKEL (reference sequence). CDR3 in DNA: TGTGCCAGCAGCCTCTACCGACTAGCGGGGAAAGAGACCCAGTACTTC. This codes for CASSLYRLAGKETQYF.

The rearrangement links TRBV5-1 to TRBJ2-6; D gene unclear. This CDR3 comprises 15 residues. Germline V gene lookup returns CDR1 SGHRS and CDR2 YFSETQ. Trimming removed 3 bases from V and 1 base from J, with 8 bases in between. The CDR3 region has the DNA TGCGCCAGCAGCTCGACCCGTTCTGGGGCCAACGTCCTGACTTTC. Translation gives CASSSTRSGANVLTF.

This chain connects TRBV7-2 to TRBJ2-5, with 7 bases identical to TRBD2. The CDR3 has 14 amino acids. V lost 2 bases to trimming and J lost 4 bases; unmatched junction nucleotides: 4. CDR1 is SGHTA, CDR2 FQGNSA, per germline. The CDR3 DNA reads TGTGCCAGCAGCTTATTCTGGGGGGGAGAGACCCAGTACTTC. Residues: CASSLFWGGETQYF.

This chain joins TRBV9 and TRBJ1-3; 10 nucleotides align to TRBD1. The CDR3 covers 14 residues. The germline V gene has CDR1 SGDLS and CDR2 YYNGEE. V shed 7 bases and J 2 bases; nucleotides not matched to a gene: 3. The CDR3 here is CASGGQGTGNTIYF. The DNA of the CDR3 is TGTGCCAGCGGGGGACAGGGGACTGGAAACACCATATATTTT.

The rearrangement links TRBV2 to TRBJ2-7; 7 positions agree with TRBD2. CDR1 is SNHLY and CDR2 is FYNNEI in the germline V gene. Trimming at V came to 7 bases and at J to 0 bases, leaving 9 bases not matched to a gene. This CDR3 comprises 15 residues. CDR3 region: CASMGSLAASYEQYF. The DNA for the CDR3 is TGTGCCAGCATGGGGAGCCTAGCGGCCTCCTACGAGCAGTACTTC.

The table lists this clone with a few counts. The CDR3 sequence: CASSDSGSTGELFF. The CDR3 nucleotides are TGTGCCAGCAGTGATAGCGGGAGCACCGGGGAGCTGTTTTTT. The chain is built from TRBV6-2 or TRBV6-3 and TRBJ2-2; 9 bases agree with TRBD2. Germline CDR1 MNHEY, CDR2 SVGEGT. This CDR3 spans 14 amino acids. V dropped 5 bases and J dropped 4; count of bases not matched to a gene: 2.

The V and J genes are TRBV28 and TRBJ1-5; TRBD1 might be the D (5 bases). Deletions cut 6 bases from V and 9 bases from J, with 15 bases between. Germline CDR1 and CDR2: MDHEN and SYDVKM. The length of the CDR3 is 13 residues. CDR3 protein: CASRGTALPPQHF. In DNA form, the CDR3 reads TGTGCCAGCAGGGGGACTGCCCTACCGCCCCAGCATTTT.

This rearrangement joins TRBV3-1 (or the pseudogene TRBV3-2) to TRBJ2-5, with D unresolved. Trimming shortened V by 0 bases and J by 5 bases, and 13 bases separated the two germline ends. The CDR3 loop spans 15 amino acids. Germline V lookup: CDR1 LGHDT, CDR2 YNNKEL (reference sequence). CDR3 nucleotide sequence: TGTGCCAGCAGCCAAGAGGGTTTAATACCTGAGACCCAGTACTTC. It translates to CASSQEGLIPETQYF.

V usage is TRBV4-2 and J usage is TRBJ2-7, with 9 bases aligning to TRBD2. Trimming took 4 bases from V and 5 from J; bases not matched to a gene: 15. Germline CDR1 LGHNA, CDR2 YNFKEQ. The CDR3 spans 17 residues. The CDR3 spells CASSPRALAGRLDEQYF. The CDR3 nucleotides read TGTGCCAGCAGCCCGAGGGCGCTAGCGGGACGGCTGGACGAGCAGTACTTC.

V is TRBV3-1 (or the pseudogene TRBV3-2) and J is TRBJ2-3, with D uncertain. The germline gives CDR1 LGHDT, CDR2 YNNKEL (reference sequence). This CDR3 spans 13 amino acids. Trimming shortened V by 2 bases and J by 4 bases, and 7 bases separated the two germline ends. The CDR3 region is CASSQNLADTQYF. As DNA, the CDR3 is TGTGCCAGCAGCCAAAACTTAGCAGATACGCAGTATTTT.

The gene calls are TRBV7-9 and TRBJ2-4; the match to TRBD2 covers 7 bases. The V gene's germline CDR1 is SEHNR and CDR2 FQNEAQ (reference sequence). The CDR3 loop spans 13 amino acids. Trimming at V came to 6 bases and at J to 8 bases, leaving 7 bases not matched to a gene. The CDR3, as DNA: TGTGCCAGCAGTTCCGGCGGGGGAGACATTCAGTACTTC. Amino acids: CASSSGGGDIQYF.

The table lists this clone with a few counts. This sequence joins TRBV20-1 and TRBJ1-4; no firm D call. Germline-derived CDR1 and CDR2 are DFQATT and SNEGSKA (reference sequence). The ends were cut back, 5 bases at V and 8 bases at J, with 9 bases in the middle. The CDR3 is 11 residues long. CDR3 region: CSAGREEKLFF. The DNA for the CDR3 is TGCAGTGCTGGAAGGGAGGAAAAACTGTTTTTT.

The table lists this clone with a few counts. The chain recombines TRBV7-2 with TRBJ1-2; D not certain. This CDR3 region has 15 residues. Germline V gene lookup returns CDR1 SGHTA and CDR2 FQGNSA. Deletions cut 2 bases from V and 8 bases from J, with 18 bases between. This CDR3 is CASSLNRVGLRGYTF. The CDR3 nucleotides are TGTGCCAGCAGCTTAAATCGTGTCGGACTCAGGGGCTACACCTTC.

This chain links TRBV3-1 (or the pseudogene TRBV3-2) with TRBJ1-2; D uncertain. CDR1 and CDR2 from the germline V gene are LGHDT and YNNKEL (reference sequence). This CDR3 contains 13 residues. Trimming shortened V by 3 bases and J by 1 base, and 6 bases separated the two germline ends. The CDR3 coding sequence is TGTGCCAGCAGCCAGCGAATTAACTATGGCTACACCTTC. Its translation: CASSQRINYGYTF.

This chain joins TRBV5-1 and TRBJ2-2; tentative D call: TRBD2 (8 bases). V shed 2 bases and J shed 5 bases, with 19 bases lying between them. Per germline, CDR1 SGHRS and CDR2 YFSETQ. The CDR3 contains 17 residues. CDR3 coding DNA: TGCGCCAGCAGCTTAGCTAGCGGGCCCAGGGGGACCGGGGAGCTGTTTTTT. It encodes CASSLASGPRGTGELFF.

This chain connects TRBV5-1 to TRBJ2-7, with D maybe TRBD2 (7 bases). Trimming stripped 7 bases from V and 2 bases from J, with 13 bases between. The CDR3 is 13 residues long. Germline V gene lookup returns CDR1 SGHRS and CDR2 YFSETQ. The DNA for the CDR3 is TGCGCCAGCGCCACAGGGAGGGCCTACGAGCAGTACTTC. It yields the protein CASATGRAYEQYF. The full variable domain, rest sourced from reference TRBV5-1 and TRBJ2-7, is KAGVTQTPRYLIKTRGQQVTLSCSPISGHRSVSWYQQTPGQGLQFLFEYFSETQRNKGNFPGRFSGRQFSNSRSEMNVSTLELGDSALYLCASATGRAYEQYFGPGTRLTVT.

The rearrangement uses TRBV6-5 and TRBJ2-1; tentatively, D is TRBD1 (6 bases). Germline CDR1 and CDR2: MNHEY and SVGAGI. Trimming cost V 4 bases and J 0 bases, with 10 bases left between them. The CDR3 runs 15 residues. This CDR3 is CASSSTGTSYNEQFF. The CDR3 nucleotides are TGTGCCAGCAGTTCCACAGGGACCTCCTACAATGAGCAGTTCTTC.

The rearrangement uses TRBV30 and TRBJ1-1; 7 bases match TRBD1. CDR3 length: 14 residues. V dropped 3 bases and J dropped 1; count of bases not matched to a gene: 5. Germline CDR1 reads GTSNPN; CDR2 reads SVGIG (reference sequence). CDR3 region: CAWSAGTANTEAFF. CDR3 DNA sequence: TGTGCCTGGAGCGCCGGGACAGCGAACACTGAAGCTTTCTTT.

The chain links TRBV6-1 to TRBJ2-7, with D unclear. CDR3 length equals 16 residues. The V gene's germline CDR1 is MNHNS and CDR2 SASEGT. V was clipped by 3 bases and J by 0 bases, with 15 bases between them. The CDR3: CASSEVEGPSSYEQYF. Written as DNA, the CDR3 is TGTGCCAGCAGTGAGGTTGAAGGCCCGAGCTCCTACGAGCAGTACTTC.

The chain combines TRBV10-2 with TRBJ1-4, with 9 bases aligning to TRBD1. The CDR3 runs to 14 residues. V dropped 5 bases and J dropped 8; count of bases not matched to a gene: 6. Germline V gene data show CDR1 as WSHSY and CDR2 as SAAADI. As DNA, the CDR3 is TGCGCCAGCAGTATAGGACAGGGGAGGGAAAAACTGTTTTTT. This codes for CASSIGQGREKLFF.

This rearrangement joins TRBV4-1 to TRBJ2-1, with 10 bases aligning to TRBD2. Germline trimming cut 0 bases from V and 2 bases from J; bases unmatched to any gene: 10. Germline assignment: CDR1 MGHRA and CDR2 YSYEKL. This CDR3 contains 19 residues. The chain's CDR3 is CASSQDGLSGGAAYNEQFF. The CDR3, as DNA: TGCGCCAGCAGCCAAGACGGACTAAGCGGGGGGGCCGCCTACAATGAGCAGTTCTTC.